Below are 25 T cell receptor beta chains sequenced from a single sample in a study of a mutant IDH1 vaccine in newly diagnosed glioma. The time point denotes: baseline, week 1 (first vaccination visit). The treatment is: pre-vaccination baseline after standard-of-care therapy. TCRdb's table, derived via immunoSEQ multiplex PCR, lists solely in-frame clones and lacks some. The sample records 59,000 or so clones, approximately 92% being singletons. The material sequenced was PBMCs, taken from a glioma patient treated with radiotherapy, temozolomide or both. These receptor sequences come from a man aged 45-65 years with glioma.

The chain combines TRBV27 with TRBJ1-5, with unresolved D. Trimming removed 8 bases from V and 0 bases from J, with 11 bases in between. Germline V lookup: CDR1 MNHEY, CDR2 SMNVEV (reference sequence). This CDR3 is 14 amino acids long. CDR3 sequence reads: CASGSTLSNQPQHF. In DNA form, the CDR3 reads TGTGCCAGCGGGTCGACACTTAGCAATCAGCCCCAGCATTTT.

The V gene is TRBV4-2, the J gene TRBJ1-2, with a tentative D call TRBD1 (6 bases). This CDR3 spans 16 amino acids. The germline V gene encodes CDR1 LGHNA and CDR2 YNFKEQ. V lost 2 bases, J lost 4 bases, and 17 bases lay in between. The CDR3 DNA reads as TGTGCCAGCAGCCAAATGGAGGGAAGGGGGGGCTATGGCTACACCTTC. Its translation is CASSQMEGRGGYGYTF.

The DNA of the CDR3 is TGTGCCAGCAGCGTAGCGGCAGGGGCGGCCTACGAGCAGTACTTC. Translating it yields CASSVAAGAAYEQYF. This chain connects TRBV9 to TRBJ2-7; maybe TRBD1 (6 bases). V lost 0 bases to trimming and J lost 2 bases, with 12 bases between them. The germline V gene has CDR1 SGDLS and CDR2 YYNGEE. There are 15 residues in the CDR3.

The count of this clone is one. V usage is TRBV4-3 and J usage is TRBJ2-2, with unresolved D. This CDR3 comprises 14 residues. Trimming shortened V by 0 bases and J by 2 bases, and 4 bases separated the two germline ends. Germline CDR1 is LGHNA and CDR2 is YSLEER. CDR3 amino acids: CASSQDGNTGELFF. The CDR3 DNA sequence: TGCGCCAGCAGCCAAGACGGAAACACCGGGGAGCTGTTTTTT.

The chain couples TRBV4-2 to TRBJ1-5, with D possibly being TRBD1 (6 bases). The CDR3 runs to 16 residues. CDR1 and CDR2 from the germline V gene are LGHNA and YNFKEQ. V dropped 0 bases and J dropped 4 bases, with 13 bases sitting between them. The CDR3 protein is CASSQDLRGRNQPQHF. The CDR3 nucleotides are TGTGCCAGCAGCCAAGATCTCAGGGGAAGGAATCAGCCCCAGCATTTT.

The gene calls are TRBV2 and TRBJ1-5; TRBD1 agrees at 11 bases. This CDR3 spans 16 amino acids. Germline assignment: CDR1 SNHLY and CDR2 FYNNEI. V was clipped by 2 bases and J by 7 bases; unmatched bases: 7. The CDR3: CASSEQMGQGGQPQHF. CDR3 DNA: TGTGCCAGCAGTGAACAGATGGGACAGGGGGGACAGCCCCAGCATTTT.

The chain is built from TRBV10-2 and TRBJ1-6; 7 nucleotides match TRBD1. This CDR3 spans 16 amino acids. Per germline, CDR1 WSHSY and CDR2 SAAADI. The V gene end was trimmed by 5 bases and the J gene end by 3 bases; junction bases not matched to a gene: 7. DNA of the CDR3: TGCGCCAGCAGTCCCCGAGACAGGGACTATAATTCACCCCTCCACTTT. This gives the protein CASSPRDRDYNSPLHF.

The rearrangement links TRBV27 to TRBJ1-2, with D perhaps TRBD1 (5 bases). CDR1 and CDR2 (germline): MNHEY, SMNVEV (reference sequence). The ends were cut back, 5 bases at V and 4 bases at J, with 11 bases in the middle. The length of the CDR3 is 13 residues. The CDR3 region has the DNA TGTGCCAGCAGTCCCCCGGGGACCTATGGCTACACCTTC. Protein product: CASSPPGTYGYTF.

The chain has TRBV13 and TRBJ1-4, with TRBD1 matching 9 bases. The length of the CDR3 is 16 residues. V shed 5 bases and J 0 bases; nucleotides not matched to a gene: 4. The germline CDR1 and CDR2 sequences are PRHDT and FYEKMQ (reference sequence). In DNA, the CDR3 is TGTGCCAGCAGCCAGGACAGGGGCGCAACTAATGAAAAACTGTTTTTT. This codes for CASSQDRGATNEKLFF.

This clone showed up just once. This chain uses TRBV4-1 with TRBJ2-3; D is possibly TRBD1 (5 bases). This CDR3 spans 13 amino acids. CDR1 MGHRA and CDR2 YSYEKL come from the germline V gene. Deletions cut 6 bases from V and 4 bases from J, with 11 bases between. The CDR3: CASRMGPADTQYF. CDR3 coding DNA: TGCGCCAGCAGGATGGGGCCGGCAGATACGCAGTATTTT.

The chain combines TRBV5-5 with TRBJ1-2, with D maybe TRBD1 (5 bases). The CDR3 is made up of 15 amino acids. Per the germline V gene, CDR1 is SGHKS and CDR2 is YYEKEE (reference sequence). The V and J ends lost 4 bases and 6 bases respectively, with 19 bases between them. The CDR3 region is CASSRLGHGLDGYTF. Here the CDR3 DNA reads TGTGCCAGCAGCCGCCTTGGACACGGCTTGGATGGCTACACCTTC.

The chain is built from TRBV5-5 and TRBJ2-7; D not certain. The germline CDR1 and CDR2 sequences are SGHKS and YYEKEE (reference sequence). The V and J ends lost 2 bases and 3 bases respectively, with 15 bases between them. The CDR3 has 15 amino acids. The CDR3 loop reads CASSFQGSSIYEQYF. As DNA, the CDR3 is TGTGCCAGCAGCTTCCAAGGGTCTTCGATCTACGAGCAGTACTTC.

The V call is TRBV7-2, the J call TRBJ1-5, with 9 bases that match TRBD1. This CDR3 has 16 residues. CDR1 is SGHTA, CDR2 FQGNSA, per germline. The trim removed 4 bases at V and 3 bases at J, leaving 7 bases unmatched. The chain's CDR3 is CASSWDGTGSNQPQHF. As DNA, the CDR3 is TGTGCCAGCAGCTGGGATGGGACAGGGTCCAATCAGCCCCAGCATTTT.

In this sample, this clone turned up once. The chain employs TRBV7-8 and TRBJ2-1; a possible D gene is TRBD1 (6 bases). V was clipped by 1 base and J by 9 bases, with 25 bases between them. The germline CDR1 and CDR2 sequences are SGHVS and FQNEAQ. The CDR3 is 18 residues long. CDR3 bases: TGTGCCAGCAGCTTAGGGGCAGGTCAGGGGTATTTTGCAGGTGAGCAGTTCTTC. Amino acids: CASSLGAGQGYFAGEQFF.

The chain has TRBV27 and TRBJ1-2; maybe TRBD1 (5 bases). Germline values: CDR1 MNHEY, CDR2 SMNVEV (reference sequence). Trimming shortened V by 6 bases and J by 4 bases, and 15 bases separated the two germline ends. The CDR3 loop spans 14 amino acids. The CDR3 nucleotides read TGTGCCAGCAGCCCCGGGGCCGGCGGCTATGGCTACACCTTC. Residues: CASSPGAGGYGYTF.

The CDR3 spells CASSPQTGEVQYF. The CDR3 nucleotides read TGTGCCAGCTCACCACAGACAGGAGAGGTGCAGTACTTC. V and J are TRBV18 and TRBJ2-7; tentatively, D is TRBD1 (6 bases). Germline V lookup: CDR1 KGHSH, CDR2 LQKENI. CDR3 length: 13 amino acids. The V end lost 1 base, the J end lost 9 bases, and 13 bases lay between the germline ends.

The J gene is TRBJ2-7, the V gene TRBV6-5, with D possibly being TRBD1 (5 bases). Trimming removed 4 bases at V and 4 bases at J, with 11 bases between. This CDR3 has 13 residues. Germline V gene lookup returns CDR1 MNHEY and CDR2 SVGAGI. The CDR3: CASSSGYRYEQYF. The CDR3 region has the DNA TGTGCCAGCAGTTCCGGATACAGGTACGAGCAGTACTTC.

J is TRBJ2-7 and V is TRBV29-1; TRBD1 matches 8 bases. Germline V gene sequence: CDR1 SQVTM, CDR2 ANQGSEA. Losses at the gene ends were 5 bases for V and 5 bases for J; bases not matched to a gene: 17. CDR3 length: 16 amino acids. This chain's CDR3 is CSVFRTGQGALDEQYF. The CDR3 DNA follows: TGCAGCGTTTTCCGGACCGGACAGGGCGCGTTGGACGAGCAGTACTTC.

The V and J genes are TRBV4-2 and TRBJ2-7; a possible D gene is TRBD1 (6 bases). Germline V CDR1 and CDR2: LGHNA, YNFKEQ. V lost 0 bases and J 3 bases, leaving 12 bases between the germline ends. The length of the CDR3 is 15 residues. This CDR3 is CASSQDRAGVYEQYF. CDR3 nucleotide sequence: TGTGCCAGCAGCCAAGATCGGGCAGGGGTCTACGAGCAGTACTTC.

This clone was counted a single time. The CDR3 DNA reads TGCGCCAGCAGCCAAGCAACCGGGACAGCCGGAAACACCATATATTTT. It is translated as CASSQATGTAGNTIYF. The chain combines TRBV4-3 with TRBJ1-3; the match to TRBD1 covers 7 bases. The V segment lost 1 base and the J segment 4 bases; nucleotides outside the gene matches: 7. Germline V lookup: CDR1 LGHNA, CDR2 YSLEER. CDR3 size: 16 residues.

This chain links TRBV10-2 with TRBJ2-7; 7 bases match TRBD2. In germline, CDR1 is WSHSY, CDR2 SAAADI. The CDR3 covers 12 residues. The ends lost 6 bases at V and 3 bases at J; junction bases unmatched: 2. The CDR3, as DNA: TGCGCCAGCAGAGGACTAGACTACGAGCAGTACTTC. Translating it yields CASRGLDYEQYF.

This clone was counted between two and nine times. This CDR3 is CATKQGHRGTGGSISGYTF. In nucleotides, the CDR3 is TGTGCCACCAAACAAGGGCACCGCGGGACAGGGGGCTCGATTAGTGGCTACACCTTC. The chain uses TRBV19 and TRBJ1-2; 12 nucleotides line up with TRBD1. J was trimmed by 7 bases and V by 10 bases; bases with no gene match: 25. Germline V gene lookup returns CDR1 LNHDA and CDR2 SQIVND (reference sequence). There are 19 residues in the CDR3.

The J gene is TRBJ2-7, the V gene TRBV30; D uncertain. The ends were cut back, 2 bases at V and 3 bases at J, with 8 bases in the middle. This CDR3 contains 12 residues. Germline V gives CDR1 GTSNPN, CDR2 SVGIG (reference sequence). The CDR3 here is CAWSLGYYEQYF. Here the CDR3 DNA reads TGTGCCTGGAGTTTGGGTTACTACGAGCAGTACTTC. Variable domain in full (rest from reference TRBV30 and TRBJ2-7): SQTIHQWPATLVQPVGSPLSLECTVEGTSNPNLYWYRQAAGRGLQLLFYSVGIGQISSEVPQNLSASRPQDRQFILSSKKLLLSDSGFYLCAWSLGYYEQYFGPGTRLTVT.

The rearrangement links TRBV10-3 to TRBJ1-1; D is ambiguous. CDR1 ENHRY and CDR2 SYGVKD come from the germline V gene. V was cut by 2 bases and J by 0 bases, with 10 bases left in between. This CDR3 is built from 15 residues. The CDR3 sequence is CAISEPKSLNTEAFF. The CDR3 DNA sequence: TGTGCCATCAGTGAGCCGAAGAGCCTGAACACTGAAGCTTTCTTT.

The DNA of the CDR3 is TGTGCCAGCAGCTTAAGCAGCAGTTCGGCAGATACGCAGTATTTT. As protein: CASSLSSSSADTQYF. The genes are TRBV7-3 and TRBJ2-3; no clear D. CDR1 is SGHTA, CDR2 FQGTGA, per germline. This CDR3 contains 15 residues. V lost 1 base, J lost 4 bases, and 12 bases lay in between.